Following are 20 T cell receptor beta chains from one sample sequenced in a study of beta chain features in type 1 diabetes. Every isolated RNA sample was fully reverse transcribed, so sequencing captured expressed TCRB transcripts. The protocol was immunoSEQ multiplex PCR, while the TCRdb copy is restricted to in-frame clones and leaves out a portion. The data contain some 44,000 clones, just over 50% of them singletons. The sequenced material came from Tregs from blood. These receptors were collected from a woman between 18 and 29 years old in good health.

V gene TRBV2 combines with J gene TRBJ2-3; D possibly corresponds to TRBD2 (6 bases). The CDR3 contains 11 residues. Germline V lookup: CDR1 SNHLY, CDR2 FYNNEI. Trimming took off 5 bases at V and 8 bases at J, with 8 bases between the two ends. This CDR3 is CASSRGATQYF. The CDR3 DNA follows: TGTGCCAGCAGTCGCGGGGCTACGCAGTATTTT.

The chain recombines TRBV6-1 with TRBJ1-1; D is undetermined. From germline, CDR1 is MNHNS and CDR2 SASEGT. Trimming took off 4 bases at V and 3 bases at J, with 9 bases between the two ends. The CDR3 runs 13 residues. This chain's CDR3 is CASSAGLHTEAFF. As DNA, the CDR3 is TGTGCCAGCAGTGCGGGTTTACACACTGAAGCTTTCTTT.

The V gene is TRBV28, the J gene TRBJ2-1; D may be TRBD2 (6 bases). The CDR3 has 12 amino acids. The V end lost 8 bases, the J end lost 6 bases, and 11 bases lay between the germline ends. Germline CDR1 and CDR2: MDHEN and SYDVKM. CDR3 sequence: CASRGIANEQFF. CDR3 nucleotides: TGTGCCAGCCGGGGGATTGCCAATGAGCAGTTCTTC.

The V call is TRBV2, the J call TRBJ2-7, with 11 bases matching TRBD2. The CDR3 sequence is 15 residues long. The germline gives CDR1 SNHLY, CDR2 FYNNEI. With V trimmed by 2 bases and J by 2 bases, 2 bases remained unmatched. The CDR3 DNA reads TGTGCCAGCAGTGAAACTAGCGGGAGACCCTACGAGCAGTACTTC. Its protein product is CASSETSGRPYEQYF.

This clone was recorded a few times. This sequence joins TRBV7-2 and TRBJ2-5; tentative D call: TRBD2 (5 bases). Trimming pared 5 bases from V and 5 bases from J, leaving 15 bases between. The CDR3 loop spans 14 amino acids. CDR1 and CDR2 (germline): SGHTA, FQGNSA. This CDR3 reads CASSLPRGPETQYF. In DNA, the CDR3 is TGTGCCAGCAGCCTCCCACGGGGTCCCGAGACCCAGTACTTC.

The chain has TRBV5-1 and TRBJ2-3; perhaps TRBD1 as D (5 bases). Germline V gives CDR1 SGHRS, CDR2 YFSETQ. The CDR3 totals 13 residues. V was cut by 6 bases and J by 7 bases, with 15 bases left in between. The CDR3 loop reads CASKGATPYTQYF. DNA of the CDR3: TGCGCCAGCAAAGGGGCTACCCCATATACGCAGTATTTT.

The V gene is TRBV2, the J gene TRBJ1-5; D unresolved. The CDR3 runs 14 residues. The ends were cut back, 6 bases at V and 5 bases at J, with 14 bases in the middle. Germline values: CDR1 SNHLY, CDR2 FYNNEI. DNA of the CDR3: TGTGCCAGCAGCGCGAGACTGCAAGATCAGCCCCAGCATTTT. It translates to CASSARLQDQPQHF.

The rearrangement joins TRBV28 to TRBJ2-7, with D perhaps matching TRBD1 (6 bases). V was clipped by 8 bases and J by 10 bases, with 9 bases between them. Looked up from germline, CDR1 is MDHEN and CDR2 is SYDVKM. CDR3 size: 9 residues. The CDR3 sequence is CASGQFQYF. For the CDR3, the DNA is TGTGCCAGCGGACAGTTTCAGTACTTC.

This rearrangement joins TRBV10-1 to TRBJ2-1; 8 nucleotides line up with TRBD2. This CDR3 region has 16 residues. Germline loops: CDR1 WNHNN, CDR2 SYGVQD (reference sequence). V gave up 0 bases and J gave up 0 bases; unmatched junction bases: 1. CDR3 protein: CASSESSGISYNEQFF. The CDR3 DNA reads TGCGCCAGCAGTGAGTCTAGCGGGATCTCCTACAATGAGCAGTTCTTC.

A few counts support this clone. The CDR3 region has the DNA TGTGCCTGGGCCTTGGACAGCTCTGGAAACACCATATATTTT. It specifies CAWALDSSGNTIYF. This chain uses TRBV30 with TRBJ1-3; weak D call: TRBD1 (6 bases). CDR1 GTSNPN and CDR2 SVGIG come from the germline V gene (reference sequence). This CDR3 is 14 amino acids long. Trimming left V 5 bases short and J 0 bases short, with 11 bases between. Filled out from reference TRBV30 and TRBJ1-3, the complete variable domain reads SQTIHQWPATLVQPVGSPLSLECTVEGTSNPNLYWYRQAAGRGLQLLFYSVGIGQISSEVPQNLSASRPQDRQFILSSKKLLLSDSGFYLCAWALDSSGNTIYFGEGSWLTVV.

This chain connects TRBV28 to TRBJ2-1; 11 nucleotides align to TRBD2. V lost 6 bases and J lost 4; bases outside the gene matches: 8. The germline gives CDR1 MDHEN, CDR2 SYDVKM. The CDR3 length is 16 residues. The CDR3 protein is CASSQIGTSGYNEQFF. CDR3 nucleotide sequence: TGTGCCAGCAGCCAAATCGGGACTAGCGGATACAATGAGCAGTTCTTC.

This clone has more than one count but fewer than ten. The V and J genes are TRBV5-4 and TRBJ2-5, with TRBD2 identical over 10 bases. The CDR3 consists of 15 residues. V shed 1 base and J 4 bases; nucleotides not matched to a gene: 4. Germline-derived CDR1 and CDR2 are SGHNT and YYREEE (reference sequence). Here the CDR3 DNA reads TGTGCCAGCAGCTTGCCTAGCGGGGGAGGAGAGACCCAGTACTTC. Amino acid sequence: CASSLPSGGGETQYF.

This clone showed up just once. The chain links TRBV5-1 to TRBJ2-3, with 11 nucleotides matching TRBD2. The V gene end was trimmed by 4 bases and the J gene end by 0 bases; junction bases not matched to a gene: 7. Per germline, CDR1 SGHRS and CDR2 YFSETQ. This CDR3 spans 17 amino acids. This chain's CDR3 is CASSPQTSGTSTDTQYF. The CDR3 coding sequence is TGCGCCAGCAGCCCCCAGACTAGCGGGACTAGCACAGATACGCAGTATTTT.

V usage is TRBV28 and J usage is TRBJ1-1, with D perhaps matching TRBD1 (6 bases). The CDR3 consists of 16 residues. Germline loops: CDR1 MDHEN, CDR2 SYDVKM. Trimming shortened V by 2 bases and J by 0 bases, and 13 bases separated the two germline ends. In DNA form, the CDR3 reads TGTGCCAGCAGTTTAGGTTGGACAGCAATGAACACTGAAGCTTTCTTT. Its translation: CASSLGWTAMNTEAFF.

Here the CDR3 reads CASSPPQGFWSTGELFF. The CDR3 DNA reads as TGTGCCAGCTCACCACCGCAGGGGTTTTGGAGCACCGGGGAGCTGTTTTTT. The V and J genes are TRBV18 and TRBJ2-2, with D possibly TRBD1 on 6 matching bases. Trimming cost V 0 bases and J 4 bases, with 15 bases left between them. The CDR3 sequence is 17 residues long. Germline CDR1 reads KGHSH; CDR2 reads LQKENI.

The CDR3 loop is CASGERNQPQHF. As DNA, the CDR3 is TGTGCCAGCGGAGAACGCAATCAGCCCCAGCATTTT. The V call is TRBV7-2, the J call TRBJ1-5; D is undetermined. The CDR3 covers 12 residues. Germline V gives CDR1 SGHTA, CDR2 FQGNSA. V shed 8 bases and J shed 2 bases, with 7 bases lying between them.

This chain uses TRBV30 with TRBJ1-4; the D is unclear. In germline, CDR1 is GTSNPN, CDR2 SVGIG (reference sequence). Trimming stripped 1 base from V and 3 bases from J, with 9 bases between. The CDR3 sequence is 14 residues long. The CDR3 loop reads CAWSAWTPNEKLFF. Here the CDR3 DNA reads TGTGCCTGGAGTGCCTGGACTCCTAATGAAAAACTGTTTTTT.

The V gene is TRBV28, the J gene TRBJ1-2; 8 nucleotides align to TRBD1. The CDR3 covers 11 residues. Germline CDR1 and CDR2: MDHEN and SYDVKM. V was pared by 5 bases and J by 14 bases, with 7 bases of the junction left unmatched. In nucleotides, the CDR3 is TGTGCCAGCAGTGCCCGGACAGGGAAGACCTTC. Its translation: CASSARTGKTF.

The V and J genes are TRBV19 and TRBJ1-2, with a weak D call TRBD1 (6 bases). The V gene lost 6 bases and the J gene lost 0 bases, with 11 bases spanning the gap. The CDR3 contains 14 residues. Germline V lookup: CDR1 LNHDA, CDR2 SQIVND (reference sequence). The CDR3 spells CASSPQGPNYGYTF. CDR3 nucleotides: TGTGCCAGTAGCCCCCAGGGGCCTAACTATGGCTACACCTTC.

This chain uses TRBV25-1 with TRBJ2-5, with 7 bases lining up with TRBD1. The end of the DNA aligns better with TRBJ2-7, so the J call may be wrong. This CDR3 contains 14 residues. Germline V gene sequence: CDR1 MGHDK, CDR2 SYGVNS. DNA for the CDR3: TGTGCCAGCAGTTGGCGGACAGGTGACTACGAGCAGTACTTC. It translates to CASSWRTGDYEQYF.